The clone carrying this T cell receptor (beta chain) was seen a single time. This sample was taken from a study of blood T cell repertoires in COVID-19. Study details: Sources were T cells, B-cell-depleted T cells, or PBMCs; the material itself was cDNA or gDNA.

V gave up 5 bases and J gave up 7 bases; unmatched junction bases: 14. The CDR3 loop spans 16 amino acids. Germline V gene sequence: CDR1 SGHTA, CDR2 FQGTGA. Original methodology: The authors estimated nucleated cell counts from reference gene primer amplification. Using immunoSEQ multiplex PCR, the repertoire was profiled, and TCRdb retains in-frame clones only, with some absent. From that table come the V and J calls and clone size; the DNA was used to work out D and trimming. The sample has about 140,000 clones; roughly four fifths are singletons. The sequenced sample was peripheral blood. The rearrangement links TRBV7-3 to TRBJ2-1; 7 nucleotides match TRBD1. This TCR came from a human donor in a cohort sampled during active COVID-19. CDR3 residues: CASSARGGTRGNEQFF. DNA of the CDR3: TGTGCCAGCAGCGCCCGAGGGGGTACCAGGGGGAATGAGCAGTTCTTC.